One sample yielded the 16 T cell receptor beta chains listed below, sequenced in a study of tissue T cells after allogeneic stem cell transplantation. TCRdb keeps only in-frame clones here, not all; method: immunoSEQ multiplex PCR. This table has some 25,000 clones, less than 85% appearing once. Sequencing was performed on tissue from the ileum, taken at autopsy. These receptors were collected from a female donor older than 55 with lung cancer.

The chain joins TRBV29-1 to TRBJ1-1; no firm D call. CDR1 is SQVTM, CDR2 ANQGSEA, per germline. The CDR3 sequence is 13 residues long. Deletions cut 4 bases from V and 1 base from J, with 10 bases between. CDR3 region: CSVGVSWNTEAFF. As DNA, the CDR3 is TGCAGCGTTGGAGTTTCCTGGAACACTGAAGCTTTCTTT.

This rearrangement joins TRBV19 to TRBJ2-2, with 7 bases lining up with TRBD1. CDR3 length equals 13 residues. Trimming cost V 3 bases and J 6 bases; bases outside gene matches: 1. Germline-derived CDR1 and CDR2 are LNHDA and SQIVND (reference sequence). The CDR3 region has the DNA TGTGCCAGTAGTATGCAGGGGGCCGGGGAGCTGTTTTTT. Translating gives CASSMQGAGELFF.

The chain carries TRBV6-5 and TRBJ1-5; 9 bases align to TRBD1. This CDR3 has 15 amino acids. CDR1 and CDR2 from the germline V gene are MNHEY and SVGAGI. Trimming cost V 5 bases and J 6 bases; bases outside gene matches: 8. The DNA for the CDR3 is TGTGCCAGCAGTACCACACAGGGGGCAGCTCAGCCCCAGCATTTT. This translates into CASSTTQGAAQPQHF.

This chain links TRBV27 with TRBJ2-1, with 8 nucleotides matching TRBD2. The CDR3 runs to 16 residues. Trimming removed 0 bases from V and 2 bases from J; junction bases left unmatched: 3. Germline CDR1 is MNHEY and CDR2 is SMNVEV (reference sequence). Written as DNA, the CDR3 is TGTGCCAGCAGTTTATCGGGGCGGGGGGCCTACAATGAGCAGTTCTTC. It codes for CASSLSGRGAYNEQFF.

This clone showed up just a few times. The chain couples TRBV30 to TRBJ2-1, with 13 nucleotides matching TRBD2. Per the germline V gene, CDR1 is GTSNPN and CDR2 is SVGIG (reference sequence). The length of the CDR3 is 15 residues. V lost 3 bases, J lost 4 bases, and 3 bases stayed unmatched. CDR3: CAWSVGLAGYNEQFF. DNA for the CDR3: TGTGCCTGGAGCGTGGGACTAGCGGGATACAATGAGCAGTTCTTC.

This clone was seen more than once but under ten times. The chain carries TRBV3-1 (or the pseudogene TRBV3-2) and TRBJ2-2; D not certain. Trimming shortened V by 1 base and J by 4 bases, and 7 bases separated the two germline ends. CDR1 and CDR2 (germline): LGHDT, YNNKEL (reference sequence). CDR3 length: 14 residues. The CDR3 region has the DNA TGTGCCAGCAGCCAAGCGGGTCCCACCGGGGAGCTGTTTTTT. Encoded protein: CASSQAGPTGELFF.

The chain joins TRBV28 to TRBJ1-1; D call uncertain. Germline CDR1 reads MDHEN; CDR2 reads SYDVKM. V lost 8 bases to trimming and J lost 4 bases, with 14 bases between them. The CDR3 loop spans 13 amino acids. The CDR3 DNA reads as TGTGCCAGCCGGGAAAGGAGGAGCACTGAAGCTTTCTTT. Translating it yields CASRERRSTEAFF.

V gene TRBV4-1 combines with J gene TRBJ1-2; possible D gene TRBD1, 5 bases. The CDR3 has 16 residues. V gave up 1 base and J gave up 3 bases, with 15 bases separating them. The germline gives CDR1 MGHRA, CDR2 YSYEKL. CDR3 loop: CASSQVGQGRYYGYTF. CDR3 DNA sequence: TGCGCCAGCAGCCAAGTGGGCCAGGGTCGGTACTATGGCTACACCTTC.

This rearrangement joins TRBV4-1 to TRBJ2-4, with 9 positions matching TRBD1. The V and J ends lost 3 bases and 15 bases, in that order; junction bases with no gene match: 12. This CDR3 comprises 14 residues. Germline V lookup: CDR1 MGHRA, CDR2 YSYEKL. CDR3 region: CASSHPGTGRLRYF. The CDR3 DNA is TGCGCCAGCAGCCATCCTGGGACAGGGCGGTTGCGGTACTTC.

The genes are TRBV23-1 and TRBJ1-2; 8 bases align to TRBD1. TRBV23-1 is an ORF, with its function uncertain. This CDR3 comprises 11 residues. With 7 bases clipped from V and 6 bases from J, the junction kept 1 base outside the gene matches. The CDR3 DNA sequence: TGCGCCAGCACGACAGGGGATGGCTACACCTTC. This codes for CASTTGDGYTF.

The chain recombines TRBV18 with TRBJ2-3, with D perhaps TRBD1 (6 bases). Germline CDR1 reads KGHSH; CDR2 reads LQKENI. The CDR3 has 16 amino acids. V was shortened by 6 bases and J by 5 bases, with 21 bases between the two germline ends. The CDR3 nucleotides are TGTGCCAGCTCTCCGTTAGGGACACCCAGCGAAGATACGCAGTATTTT. It yields the protein CASSPLGTPSEDTQYF.

This rearrangement joins TRBV5-1 to TRBJ2-3; D is possibly TRBD1 or TRBD2 (5 bases each). V lost 3 bases to trimming and J lost 0 bases, with 11 bases between them. CDR1 is SGHRS, CDR2 YFSETQ, per germline. The CDR3 extends over 15 amino acids. CDR3 sequence reads: CASSSWGSSTDTQYF. In DNA form, the CDR3 reads TGCGCCAGCAGCTCATGGGGGAGTAGCACAGATACGCAGTATTTT.

The chain joins TRBV6-5 to TRBJ2-3, with D possibly being TRBD2 (5 bases). The CDR3 contains 12 residues. From germline, CDR1 is MNHEY and CDR2 SVGAGI. The ends were cut back, 8 bases at V and 3 bases at J, with 9 bases in the middle. Here the CDR3 reads CASDSGTDTQYF. CDR3 DNA sequence: TGTGCCAGCGACTCGGGGACAGATACGCAGTATTTT.

This chain uses TRBV18 with TRBJ1-2; no clear D gene. CDR1 is KGHSH and CDR2 is LQKENI in the germline V gene. The CDR3 is 16 residues long. V lost 4 bases and J lost 10, with 25 bases in between. The CDR3 region is CASSLNTQSESEHYTF. CDR3 in DNA: TGTGCCAGCTCACTCAACACACAATCGGAATCGGAGCACTACACCTTC.

This rearrangement joins TRBV6-2 or TRBV6-3 to TRBJ1-5, with TRBD1 as a possible D gene (5 bases). This CDR3 contains 13 residues. Trimming stripped 0 bases from V and 7 bases from J, with 7 bases between. The germline V gene has CDR1 MNHEY and CDR2 SVGEGT. In DNA form, the CDR3 reads TGTGCCAGCAGTTACTCAGAGGGGCAGCCCCAGCATTTT. It encodes CASSYSEGQPQHF.

The sample holds a few counts of this clone. This chain connects TRBV6-5 to TRBJ1-4, with unresolved D. Germline V gives CDR1 MNHEY, CDR2 SVGAGI. This CDR3 spans 12 amino acids. V shed 6 bases and J shed 2 bases, with 4 bases lying between them. CDR3 coding DNA: TGTGCCAGCAGGGGGACTAATGAAAAACTGTTTTTT. It specifies CASRGTNEKLFF.